The TCR beta chain under discussion was sequenced for a study of cytomegalovirus exposure and HLA in healthy donors. The PCR had 60 Vbeta and 13 Jbeta primers. TCRdb's table, derived via immunoSEQ multiplex PCR, lists solely in-frame clones and lacks some. The sample lists under 200,000 clones; 75% to 85% were seen once. The sequence was collected from a man aged 50 or older in good health and CMV-seropositive. Input material: PBMCs.

The CDR3 here is CASSQDRGGYEQYF. The CDR3, as DNA: TGCGCCAGCAGCCAAGATCGAGGGGGCTACGAGCAGTACTTC. The gene calls are TRBV4-1 and TRBJ2-7; perhaps TRBD1 as D (6 bases). CDR3 length: 14 amino acids. Trimming took off 0 bases at V and 3 bases at J, with 9 bases between the two ends. The germline V gene has CDR1 MGHRA and CDR2 YSYEKL.